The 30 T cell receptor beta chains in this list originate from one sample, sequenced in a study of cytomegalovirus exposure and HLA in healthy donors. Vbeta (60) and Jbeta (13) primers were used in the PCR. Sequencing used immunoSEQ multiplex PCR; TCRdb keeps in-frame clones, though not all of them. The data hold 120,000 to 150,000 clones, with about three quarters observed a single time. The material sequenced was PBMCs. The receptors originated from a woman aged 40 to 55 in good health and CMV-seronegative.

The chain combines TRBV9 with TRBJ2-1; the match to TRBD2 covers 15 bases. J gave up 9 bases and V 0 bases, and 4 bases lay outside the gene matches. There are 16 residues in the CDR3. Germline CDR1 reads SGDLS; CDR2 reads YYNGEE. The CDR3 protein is CASSVAGTSGGSEQFF. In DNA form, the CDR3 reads TGTGCCAGCAGCGTAGCTGGGACTAGCGGGGGGAGTGAGCAGTTCTTC. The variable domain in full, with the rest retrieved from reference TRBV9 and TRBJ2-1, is DSGVTQTPKHLITATGQRVTLRCSPRSGDLSVYWYQQSLDQGLQFLIQYYNGEERAKGNILERFSAQQFPDLHSELNLSSLELGDSALYFCASSVAGTSGGSEQFFGPGTRLTVL.

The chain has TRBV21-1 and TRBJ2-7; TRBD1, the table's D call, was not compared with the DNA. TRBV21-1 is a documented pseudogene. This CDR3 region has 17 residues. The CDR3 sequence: CASSKESPTEFAYEQYV. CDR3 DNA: TGTGCCAGCAGCAAAGAAAGCCCGACAGAATTCGCATACGAGCAGTACGTC.

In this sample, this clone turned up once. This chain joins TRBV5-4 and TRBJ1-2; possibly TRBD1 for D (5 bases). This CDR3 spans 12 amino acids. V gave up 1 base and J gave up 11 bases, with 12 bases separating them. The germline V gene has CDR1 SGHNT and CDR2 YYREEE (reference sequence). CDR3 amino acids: CASSLQSGTYTF. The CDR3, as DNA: TGTGCCAGCAGCTTGCAAAGCGGGACTTACACCTTC.

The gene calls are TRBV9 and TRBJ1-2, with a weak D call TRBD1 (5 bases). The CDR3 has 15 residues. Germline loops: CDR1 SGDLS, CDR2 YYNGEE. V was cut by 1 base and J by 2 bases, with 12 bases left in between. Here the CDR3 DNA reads TGTGCCAGCAGCGTAACCTCCCAGGGAAACTATGGCTACACCTTC. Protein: CASSVTSQGNYGYTF.

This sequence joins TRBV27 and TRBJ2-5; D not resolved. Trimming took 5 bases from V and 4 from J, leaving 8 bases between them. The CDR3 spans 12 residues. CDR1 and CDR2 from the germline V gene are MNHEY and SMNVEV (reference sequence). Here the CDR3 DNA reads TGTGCCAGCAGTCCCCCGGGAGAGACCCAGTACTTC. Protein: CASSPPGETQYF.

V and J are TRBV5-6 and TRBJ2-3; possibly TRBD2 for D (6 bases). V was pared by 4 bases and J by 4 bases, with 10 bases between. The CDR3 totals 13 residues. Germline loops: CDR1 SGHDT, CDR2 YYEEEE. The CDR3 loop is CASSEAGSDTQYF. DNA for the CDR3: TGTGCCAGCAGCGAGGCGGGGTCAGATACGCAGTATTTT.

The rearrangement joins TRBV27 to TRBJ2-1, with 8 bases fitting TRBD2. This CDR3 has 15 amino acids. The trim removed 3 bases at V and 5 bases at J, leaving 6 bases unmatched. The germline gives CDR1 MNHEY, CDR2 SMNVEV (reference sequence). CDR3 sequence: CASSFWTSYDNEQFF. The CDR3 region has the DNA TGTGCCAGCAGTTTCTGGACTAGCTATGACAATGAGCAGTTCTTC.

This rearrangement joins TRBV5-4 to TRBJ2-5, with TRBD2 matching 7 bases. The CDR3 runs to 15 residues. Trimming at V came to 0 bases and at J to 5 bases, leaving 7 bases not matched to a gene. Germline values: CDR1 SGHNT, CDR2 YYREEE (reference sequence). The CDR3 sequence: CASSLATGGMETQYF. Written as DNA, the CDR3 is TGTGCCAGCAGCTTGGCTACGGGGGGTATGGAGACCCAGTACTTC. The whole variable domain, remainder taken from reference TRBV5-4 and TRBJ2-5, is ETGVTQSPTHLIKTRGQQVTLRCSSQSGHNTVSWYQQALGQGPQFIFQYYREEENGRGNFPPRFSGLQFPNYSSELNVNALELDDSALYLCASSLATGGMETQYFGPGTRLLVL.

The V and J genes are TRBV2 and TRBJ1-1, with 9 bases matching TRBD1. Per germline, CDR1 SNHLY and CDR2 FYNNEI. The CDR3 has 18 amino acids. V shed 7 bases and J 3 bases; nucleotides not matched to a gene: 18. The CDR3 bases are TGTGCCAGCACTGGGGGGTTTAACAGGGGGCGCTGGGACACTGAAGCTTTCTTT. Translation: CASTGGFNRGRWDTEAFF.

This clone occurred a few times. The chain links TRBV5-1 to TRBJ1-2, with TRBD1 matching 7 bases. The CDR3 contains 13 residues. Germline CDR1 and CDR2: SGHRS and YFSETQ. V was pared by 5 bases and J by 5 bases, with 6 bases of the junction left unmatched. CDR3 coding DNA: TGCGCCAGCAGTGGACAGGATTTTTATGGCTACACCTTC. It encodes CASSGQDFYGYTF.

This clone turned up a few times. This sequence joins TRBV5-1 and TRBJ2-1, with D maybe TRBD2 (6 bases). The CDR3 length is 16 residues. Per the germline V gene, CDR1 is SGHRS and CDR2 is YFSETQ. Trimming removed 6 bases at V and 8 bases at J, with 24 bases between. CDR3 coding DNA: TGCGCCAGCACCCCCACCTGGCCTAGCGAGCGCCATGAGCAGTTCTTC. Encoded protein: CASTPTWPSERHEQFF.

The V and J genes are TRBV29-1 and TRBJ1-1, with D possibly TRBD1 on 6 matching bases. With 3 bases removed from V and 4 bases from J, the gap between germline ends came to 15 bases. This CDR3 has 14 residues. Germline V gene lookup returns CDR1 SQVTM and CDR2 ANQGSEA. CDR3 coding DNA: TGCAGCGTTGACTATACAGGGAGAGCCACTGAAGCTTTCTTT. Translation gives CSVDYTGRATEAFF. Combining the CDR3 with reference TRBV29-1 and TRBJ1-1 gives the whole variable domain SAVISQKPSRDICQRGTSLTIQCQVDSQVTMMFWYRQQPGQSLTLIATANQGSEATYESGFVIDKFPISRPNLTFSTLTVSNMSPEDSSIYLCSVDYTGRATEAFFGQGTRLTVV.

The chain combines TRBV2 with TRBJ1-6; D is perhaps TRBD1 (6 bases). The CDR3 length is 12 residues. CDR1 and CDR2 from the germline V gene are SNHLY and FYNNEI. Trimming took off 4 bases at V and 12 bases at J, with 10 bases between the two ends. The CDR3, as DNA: TGTGCCAGCAGTGCCCAGGGGAGACCCCTCCACTTT. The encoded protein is CASSAQGRPLHF. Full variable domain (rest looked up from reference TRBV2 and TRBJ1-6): EPEVTQTPSHQVTQMGQEVILRCVPISNHLYFYWYRQILGQKVEFLVSFYNNEISEKSEIFDDQFSVERPDGSNFTLKIRSTKLEDSAMYFCASSAQGRPLHFGNGTRLTVT.

CDR3 sequence reads: CASSQDRGSSQPQHF. The CDR3 DNA follows: TGTGCCAGCTCACAGGACAGGGGGAGTAGTCAGCCCCAGCATTTT. The chain uses TRBV18 and TRBJ1-5, with 10 bases lining up with TRBD1. CDR1 is KGHSH, CDR2 LQKENI, per germline. The CDR3 sequence is 15 residues long. V dropped 4 bases and J dropped 6; count of bases not matched to a gene: 6.

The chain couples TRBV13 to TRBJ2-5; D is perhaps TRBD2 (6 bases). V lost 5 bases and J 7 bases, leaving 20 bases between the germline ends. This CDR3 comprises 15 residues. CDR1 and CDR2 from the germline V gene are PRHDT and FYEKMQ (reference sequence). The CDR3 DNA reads TGTGCCAGCAGCCCAGCCTGGCCGGGGGTAGGGACCCAGTACTTC. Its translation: CASSPAWPGVGTQYF.

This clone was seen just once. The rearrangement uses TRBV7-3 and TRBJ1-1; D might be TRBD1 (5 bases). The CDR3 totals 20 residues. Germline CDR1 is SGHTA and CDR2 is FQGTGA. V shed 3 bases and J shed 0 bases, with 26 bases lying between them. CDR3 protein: CASSFLTLTAVAGLNTEAFF. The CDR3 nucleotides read TGTGCCAGCAGCTTCCTAACCCTCACTGCGGTGGCAGGGTTGAACACTGAAGCTTTCTTT.

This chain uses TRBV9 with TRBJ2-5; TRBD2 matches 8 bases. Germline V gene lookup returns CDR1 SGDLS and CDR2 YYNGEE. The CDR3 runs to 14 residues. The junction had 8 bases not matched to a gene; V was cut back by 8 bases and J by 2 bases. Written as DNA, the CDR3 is TGTGCCAGTAACCTTAGCGGGGATCAAGAGACCCAGTACTTC. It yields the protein CASNLSGDQETQYF. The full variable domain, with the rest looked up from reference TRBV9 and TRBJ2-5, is DSGVTQTPKHLITATGQRVTLRCSPRSGDLSVYWYQQSLDQGLQFLIQYYNGEERAKGNILERFSAQQFPDLHSELNLSSLELGDSALYFCASNLSGDQETQYFGPGTRLLVL.

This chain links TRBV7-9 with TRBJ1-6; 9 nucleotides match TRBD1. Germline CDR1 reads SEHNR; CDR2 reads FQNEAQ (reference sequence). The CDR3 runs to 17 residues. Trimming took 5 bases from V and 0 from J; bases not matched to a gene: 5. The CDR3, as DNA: TGTGCCAGCAGCCCGGGGACAGGGAGCTCCTATAATTCACCCCTCCACTTT. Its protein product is CASSPGTGSSYNSPLHF.

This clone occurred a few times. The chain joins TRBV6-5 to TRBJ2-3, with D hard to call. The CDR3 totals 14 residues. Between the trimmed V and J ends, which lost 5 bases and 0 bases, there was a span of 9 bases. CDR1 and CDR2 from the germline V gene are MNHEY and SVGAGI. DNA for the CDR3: TGTGCCAGCAGTCAAAGACTGAGCACAGATACGCAGTATTTT. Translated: CASSQRLSTDTQYF.

The CDR3 DNA is TGCAGCGTTGTCGGGTTTGGGAGTTATGGCTACACCTTC. It is translated as CSVVGFGSYGYTF. This chain joins TRBV29-1 and TRBJ1-2, with D unresolved. The CDR3 runs to 13 residues. V lost 4 bases, J lost 5 bases, and 14 bases lay in between. Per the germline V gene, CDR1 is SQVTM and CDR2 is ANQGSEA.

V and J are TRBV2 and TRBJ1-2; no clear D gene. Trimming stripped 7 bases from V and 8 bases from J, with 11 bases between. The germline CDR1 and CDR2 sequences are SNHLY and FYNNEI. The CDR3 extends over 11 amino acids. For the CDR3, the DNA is TGTGCCAGCAAAATTCGAGGGGGCTACACCTTC. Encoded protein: CASKIRGGYTF.

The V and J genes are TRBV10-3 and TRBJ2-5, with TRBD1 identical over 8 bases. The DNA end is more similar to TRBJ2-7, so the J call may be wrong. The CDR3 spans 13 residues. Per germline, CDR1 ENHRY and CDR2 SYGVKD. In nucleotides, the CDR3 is TGTGCCATCAGTTCGGACAGGGACTACGAGCAGTACTTC. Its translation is CAISSDRDYEQYF.

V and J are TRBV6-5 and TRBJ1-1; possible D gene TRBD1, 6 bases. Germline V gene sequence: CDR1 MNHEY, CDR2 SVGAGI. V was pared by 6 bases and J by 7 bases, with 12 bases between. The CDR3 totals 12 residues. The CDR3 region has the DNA TGTGCCAGCAGGGGCGGACAGTGTGAAGCTTTCTTT. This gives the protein CASRGGQCEAFF.

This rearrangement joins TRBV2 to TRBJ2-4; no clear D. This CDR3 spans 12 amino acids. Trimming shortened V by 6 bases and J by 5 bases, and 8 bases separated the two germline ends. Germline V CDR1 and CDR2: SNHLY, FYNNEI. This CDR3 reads CASRGRENIQYF. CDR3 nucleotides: TGTGCCAGCAGAGGCCGGGAAAACATTCAGTACTTC.

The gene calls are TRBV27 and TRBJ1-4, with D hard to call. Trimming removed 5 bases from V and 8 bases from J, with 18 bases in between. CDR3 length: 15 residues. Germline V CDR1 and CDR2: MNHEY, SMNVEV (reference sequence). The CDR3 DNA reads TGTGCCAGCAGTGTCGCCGGGGTAGTGATGGAAAAACTGTTTTTT. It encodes CASSVAGVVMEKLFF.

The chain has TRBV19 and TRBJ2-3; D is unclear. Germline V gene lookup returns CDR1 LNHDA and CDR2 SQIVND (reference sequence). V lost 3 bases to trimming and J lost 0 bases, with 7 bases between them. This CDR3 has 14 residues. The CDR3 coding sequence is TGTGCCAGTAGTATTGGAGACAGCACAGATACGCAGTATTTT. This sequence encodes CASSIGDSTDTQYF.

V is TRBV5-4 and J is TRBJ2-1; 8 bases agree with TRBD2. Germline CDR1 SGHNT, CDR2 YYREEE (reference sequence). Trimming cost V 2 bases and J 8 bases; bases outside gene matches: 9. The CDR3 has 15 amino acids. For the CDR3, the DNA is TGTGCCAGCAGCTTTCTCGCGGGGGGCTTGGATGAGCAGTTCTTC. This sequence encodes CASSFLAGGLDEQFF. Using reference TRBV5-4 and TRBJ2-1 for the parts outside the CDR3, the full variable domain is ETGVTQSPTHLIKTRGQQVTLRCSSQSGHNTVSWYQQALGQGPQFIFQYYREEENGRGNFPPRFSGLQFPNYSSELNVNALELDDSALYLCASSFLAGGLDEQFFGPGTRLTVL.

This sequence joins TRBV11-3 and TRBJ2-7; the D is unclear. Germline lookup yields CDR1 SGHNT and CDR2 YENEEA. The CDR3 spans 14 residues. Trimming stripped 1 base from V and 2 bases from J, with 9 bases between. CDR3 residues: CASSLVGTAYEQYV. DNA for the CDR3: TGTGCCAGCAGCTTAGTGGGTACAGCCTACGAGCAGTACGTC.

The CDR3 region is CASSPGNFMNTEAFF. DNA for the CDR3: TGTGCCAGCAGCCCAGGGAACTTTATGAACACTGAAGCTTTCTTT. This chain uses TRBV27 with TRBJ1-1; the D gene is possibly TRBD1 (5 bases). CDR1 and CDR2 from the germline V gene are MNHEY and SMNVEV (reference sequence). The CDR3 length is 15 residues. V lost 6 bases and J 0 bases, leaving 14 bases between the germline ends.

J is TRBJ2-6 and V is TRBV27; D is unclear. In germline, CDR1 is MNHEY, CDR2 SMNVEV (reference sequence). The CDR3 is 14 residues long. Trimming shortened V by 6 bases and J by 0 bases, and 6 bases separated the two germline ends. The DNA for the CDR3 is TGTGCCAGCAGAAGGAGCTCTGGGGCCAACGTCCTGACTTTC. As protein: CASRRSSGANVLTF.